In this sample, the clone carrying this T cell receptor beta chain turned up many times. This record comes from a study of naive and memory T cell subsets. An oligonucleotide containing a UMI was ligated to the 3' end of TCR cDNA. Input was about 1 to 1,100 ng of DNase-treated total RNA without cell sorting. Four PCR rounds used nested alpha and beta constant region primers plus the SP2 primer. MiXCR, applied by TCRdb to the UMI-ligation and nested PCR reads, yields one record per CDR3 protein. The profile covers some 25,000 distinct CDR3 sequences, with roughly 5.2% appearing a single time and approximately 7.4% taken by the ten largest. Germline CDR1 MGHRA, CDR2 YSYEKL. CDR3 size: 14 residues. The germline V and J ends were trimmed by 4 bases and 4 bases, with 10 bases remaining between them.

The sequenced sample was blood. This receptor was taken from an adult in good health. The V gene is TRBV4-1, the J gene TRBJ1-4; D gene uncertain. The CDR3 DNA is TGCGCCAGCAGCCTGGGCCGTGGTAATGAAAAACTGTTTTTT. This sequence encodes CASSLGRGNEKLFF.